This TCR beta chain was sequenced for a study of T cell responses to AZD1222 COVID-19 vaccine. A remark on this clone: Its antigen is currently unknown.

Trimming removed 0 bases from V and 8 bases from J; junction bases left unmatched: 11. CDR3 size: 16 residues. CDR1 is SGDLS and CDR2 is YYNGEE in the germline V gene. Study-level points and caveats: Spike-specific TCR breadth and depth grew following two AZD1222 doses. Close to half of spike-specific TCRs reportedly recognize unmutated variant regions. Regions 160-218 and 743-854 dominated among vaccine-associated CD4 TCRs spanning spike.

Using immunoSEQ multiplex PCR, the repertoire was profiled, and TCRdb retains in-frame clones only, with some absent. The profile shows approximately 100,000 clones, about 85% of them singletons. This chain connects TRBV9 to TRBJ2-3, with TRBD1 matching 8 bases. The source of this sequence is an adult who received the AZD1222 COVID-19 vaccine. The source material was peripheral blood, sampled 28 days after the second AZD1222 dose. CDR3 bases: TGTGCCAGCAGCGTAGCAGGACAGGGATTGGGGGGTACGCAGTATTTT. Residues: CASSVAGQGLGGTQYF. The entire variable domain, with the rest obtained from reference TRBV9 and TRBJ2-3, is as follows: DSGVTQTPKHLITATGQRVTLRCSPRSGDLSVYWYQQSLDQGLQFLIQYYNGEERAKGNILERFSAQQFPDLHSELNLSSLELGDSALYFCASSVAGQGLGGTQYFGPGTRLTVL.